This TCR beta chain was retrieved from a study of vaccination effects on CD4 cells after COVID-19. Pools of viral peptides were used by the ViraFEST assay to expand antigen-specific CD4+ T cells ahead of sequencing. CD4+ T cells were isolated after about eleven days of culture. None of the vaccinated had previously contracted SARS-CoV-2, and their nucleocapsid antibodies tested negative. A few million PBMC were seeded per well and grown in the presence of 10 IU/ml IL-2 and about 10 ug/ml peptides. Produced via immunoSEQ multiplex PCR; TCRdb's table is partial and in-frame only. The sample yields approximately 30,000 clones, 65% to 75% seen once. V was shortened by 4 bases and J by 6 bases, with 11 bases between the two germline ends. Per the germline V gene, CDR1 is SGHRS and CDR2 is YFSETQ. This CDR3 comprises 13 residues. General study findings and limits: Long after vaccination, the clones induced by infection and by vaccine shrank markedly in size. A shortage of convalescent patients and an absence of early post-infection timepoints characterized the study.

In the case of this clone: What it recognizes is unknown.

The clonotype comes from a human donor who received a COVID-19 vaccine. V is TRBV5-1 and J is TRBJ2-1, with D unclear. The sequencing here drew on CD4+ T cells from PBMCs cultured with SARS-CoV-2 spike peptides, taken before COVID-19 vaccination. CDR3 DNA: TGCGCCAGCAGCCCCATGGGCCTCAATGAGCAGTTCTTC. Protein sequence: CASSPMGLNEQFF.